The 20 T cell receptor beta chains presented below share a single source sample, sequenced in a study of vaccination and CD4 T cells after COVID-19. Cultured CD4+ T cell DNA was sequenced using the Oncomine TCR Beta short-read assay. TCRdb re-called the PCR reads with MiXCR, one entry per CDR3 protein. The sample lists roughly 7,000 distinct CDR3 sequences; approximately 24% were seen once. The treatment here: approximately nine-day PBMC culture with coronavirus spike peptide pools or control peptides (ViraFEST assay). Antigen specificity for these receptors is unknown. This specimen consisted of CD4+ T cells from blood, cultured in vitro, obtained after SARS-CoV-2 vaccination. These receptors came from a human donor who had recovered from COVID-19.

This clonotype was observed a few times. The V call is TRBV7-8, the J call TRBJ1-3; TRBD1 matches 7 bases. The J segment lost 0 bases and the V segment lost 4 bases, leaving 6 bases of the junction unmatched. The CDR3 covers 16 residues. Germline assignment: CDR1 SGHVS and CDR2 FQNEAQ. CDR3 bases: TGTGCCAGCAGCTCTCTGACAGGGCTCTCTGGAAACACCATATATTTT. Translating gives CASSSLTGLSGNTIYF.

This clonotype has a handful of counts. The CDR3 spells CASSESTAGYTF. The CDR3, as DNA: TGCGCCAGCAGTGAGTCGACAGCTGGCTACACCTTC. This sequence joins TRBV10-2 and TRBJ1-2; D may be TRBD1 (5 bases). This CDR3 contains 12 residues. Germline values: CDR1 WSHSY, CDR2 SAAADI. Trimming took 0 bases from V and 7 from J, leaving 6 bases between them.

V and J are TRBV7-2 and TRBJ2-7; 8 positions match TRBD1. The CDR3 has 15 amino acids. After removal of 5 bases from V and 4 bases from J, the junction contained 10 bases not matched to a gene. Germline assignment: CDR1 SGHTA and CDR2 FQGNSA. The CDR3 bases are TGTGCCAGCAGCCAAAAGACAGGGGCAGCGTACGAGCAGTACTTC. This codes for CASSQKTGAAYEQYF.

The V gene is TRBV20-1, the J gene TRBJ2-3; D is undetermined. Germline loops: CDR1 DFQATT, CDR2 SNEGSKA (reference sequence). The CDR3 has 15 amino acids. V was pared by 5 bases and J by 1 base, with 16 bases between. The CDR3 region is CSAGSRIRGTDTQYF. DNA of the CDR3: TGCAGTGCTGGATCCCGTATAAGGGGCACAGATACGCAGTATTTT.

By its share, this clonotype is medium-sized. The rearrangement links TRBV7-2 to TRBJ2-5; the D is unclear. Trimming pared 3 bases from V and 2 bases from J, leaving 7 bases between. Germline V gene data show CDR1 as SGHTA and CDR2 as FQGNSA. This CDR3 is 13 amino acids long. This CDR3 is CASSFYQQETQYF. Written as DNA, the CDR3 is TGTGCCAGCAGCTTTTACCAGCAAGAGACCCAGTACTTC.

The rearrangement uses TRBV28 and TRBJ2-4, with D perhaps TRBD1 or TRBD2 (5 bases each). Germline CDR1 is MDHEN and CDR2 is SYDVKM. V was trimmed by 5 bases and J by 5 bases, leaving 16 bases between them. The CDR3 has 15 amino acids. In nucleotides, the CDR3 is TGTGCCAGCAGTCCTCCAGGGAGTCGACAAAACATTCAGTACTTC. Protein: CASSPPGSRQNIQYF.

This clonotype is judged medium-sized. The gene calls are TRBV20-1 and TRBJ2-5, with unresolved D. There are 10 residues in the CDR3. Trimming took off 3 bases at V and 1 base at J, with 0 bases between the two ends. Germline CDR1 DFQATT, CDR2 SNEGSKA (reference sequence). CDR3 sequence reads: CSASQETQYF. The CDR3 region has the DNA TGCAGTGCTAGCCAAGAGACCCAGTACTTC.

The V gene is TRBV20-1, the J gene TRBJ2-3; no clear D. Germline V lookup: CDR1 DFQATT, CDR2 SNEGSKA (reference sequence). V was trimmed by 7 bases and J by 3 bases, leaving 14 bases between them. There are 13 residues in the CDR3. The CDR3 reads CSVQYTATDTQYF. For the CDR3, the DNA is TGCAGTGTACAGTATACAGCGACAGATACGCAGTATTTT.

This chain connects TRBV7-9 to TRBJ1-2; 7 bases line up with TRBD1. Germline lookup yields CDR1 SEHNR and CDR2 FQNEAQ (reference sequence). The V gene end was trimmed by 2 bases and the J gene end by 5 bases; junction bases not matched to a gene: 5. The CDR3 spans 14 residues. This chain's CDR3 is CASSLMDRTYGYTF. Here the CDR3 DNA reads TGTGCCAGCAGCTTAATGGACAGGACTTATGGCTACACCTTC. Full variable domain (outside the CDR3, taken from reference TRBV7-9 and TRBJ1-2): DTGVSQNPRHKITKRGQNVTFRCDPISEHNRLYWYRQTLGQGPEFLTYFQNEAQLEKSRLLSDRFSAERPKGSFSTLEIQRTEQGDSAMYLCASSLMDRTYGYTFGSGTRLTVV.

Judged by abundance, this clonotype is medium-sized. The genes are TRBV27 and TRBJ2-1; D not certain. The V and J ends lost 5 bases and 5 bases respectively, with 4 bases between them. This CDR3 has 11 amino acids. In germline, CDR1 is MNHEY, CDR2 SMNVEV (reference sequence). CDR3 coding DNA: TGTGCCAGCAGTCGCAACAATGAGCAGTTCTTC. Its translation is CASSRNNEQFF.

This CDR3 reads CASSARGAGGYEQYF. For the CDR3, the DNA is TGTGCCAGCAGTGCCAGGGGGGCAGGGGGGTACGAGCAGTACTTC. The chain combines TRBV28 with TRBJ2-7; a weak D match, TRBD1 (7 bases). V was clipped by 5 bases and J by 4 bases, with 18 bases between them. CDR1 is MDHEN and CDR2 is SYDVKM in the germline V gene. This CDR3 has 15 residues.

The genes are TRBV6-2 or TRBV6-3 and TRBJ2-5, with TRBD1 identical over 8 bases. Unmatched junction bases numbered 6, after V lost 2 bases and J lost 1 base. From germline, CDR1 is MNHEY and CDR2 SVGEGT. The length of the CDR3 is 16 residues. This CDR3 reads CASSYTGQGPQETQYF. In DNA form, the CDR3 reads TGTGCCAGCAGTTACACCGGACAGGGACCCCAAGAGACCCAGTACTTC.

This rearrangement joins TRBV6-1 to TRBJ2-7, with 11 positions matching TRBD2. V lost 6 bases and J lost 6; bases outside the gene matches: 10. Germline V gives CDR1 MNHNS, CDR2 SASEGT. The CDR3 covers 15 residues. The CDR3 protein is CASRLALAGDGEQYF. The CDR3 DNA reads TGTGCCAGCAGGCTGGCACTAGCGGGGGATGGCGAGCAGTACTTC.

This clonotype was observed a handful of times. The gene calls are TRBV10-3 and TRBJ2-7; 10 nucleotides line up with TRBD2. Germline V gives CDR1 ENHRY, CDR2 SYGVKD. This CDR3 region has 13 residues. J lost 2 bases, V lost 10 bases, and 5 bases had no gene match. The DNA for the CDR3 is TGTGCCACGCTAGCGGGAGTGCCCTACGAGCAGTACTTC. It codes for CATLAGVPYEQYF.

This chain connects TRBV7-9 to TRBJ1-2, with a tentative D call TRBD1 (5 bases). Germline loops: CDR1 SEHNR, CDR2 FQNEAQ (reference sequence). This CDR3 contains 14 residues. V was shortened by 3 bases and J by 9 bases, with 17 bases between the two germline ends. CDR3 region: CASSFPPYGHSYTF. In DNA form, the CDR3 reads TGTGCCAGCAGCTTCCCCCCTTATGGACATAGCTACACCTTC. Full variable domain (missing parts from reference TRBV7-9 and TRBJ1-2): DTGVSQNPRHKITKRGQNVTFRCDPISEHNRLYWYRQTLGQGPEFLTYFQNEAQLEKSRLLSDRFSAERPKGSFSTLEIQRTEQGDSAMYLCASSFPPYGHSYTFGSGTRLTVV.

This clonotype was recorded only once. Compared with germline, one end of the junction differs, possibly owing to a read error. The chain carries TRBV7-8 and TRBJ1-2; unclear D gene. Looked up from germline, CDR1 is SGHVS and CDR2 is FQNEAQ. CDR3 length equals 14 residues. Here the CDR3 DNA reads TGTGCCAGCAGCTTAGGCGGCACTAACTATGGCTGCACCTTC. It codes for CASSLGGTNYGCTF.

Details on this clonotype: The conserved phenylalanine or tryptophan normally closing the CDR3 is absent here, so this likely arose from a read error. The chain is built from TRBV27 and TRBJ1-3; TRBD1 agrees at 12 bases. CDR1 is MNHEY and CDR2 is SMNVEV in the germline V gene (reference sequence). The CDR3 length is 16 residues. Losses at the gene ends were 5 bases for V and 8 bases for J; bases not matched to a gene: 10. This chain's CDR3 is CASSPPQGQGADTIYS. The CDR3 DNA follows: TGTGCCAGCAGTCCCCCTCAGGGACAGGGGGCAGACACCATATATTCT.

The chain couples TRBV28 to TRBJ2-7, with 9 nucleotides matching TRBD1. Germline V gives CDR1 MDHEN, CDR2 SYDVKM. V was clipped by 7 bases and J by 4 bases; unmatched bases: 8. The CDR3 length is 14 residues. DNA for the CDR3: TGTGCCAGCACCTCCGGGGACAGGGTTTACGAGCAGTACTTC. It specifies CASTSGDRVYEQYF.

The genes are TRBV19 and TRBJ2-5, with TRBD1 identical over 11 bases. Looked up from germline, CDR1 is LNHDA and CDR2 is SQIVND (reference sequence). V gave up 3 bases and J gave up 6 bases; unmatched junction bases: 9. The CDR3 has 16 residues. This chain's CDR3 is CASSIRGQGVVKTQYF. The CDR3 DNA is TGTGCCAGTAGTATTAGGGGACAGGGGGTAGTGAAGACCCAGTACTTC.

J is TRBJ1-2 and V is TRBV7-9; TRBD1 aligns across 8 bases. V dropped 7 bases and J dropped 4; count of bases not matched to a gene: 8. The germline CDR1 and CDR2 sequences are SEHNR and FQNEAQ (reference sequence). CDR3 length: 14 amino acids. As DNA, the CDR3 is TGTGCCAGCACCACGACAGGGGCACCCTATGGCTACACCTTC. Its translation is CASTTTGAPYGYTF.